One sample yielded the 27 T cell receptor beta chains listed below, sequenced in a study of blood T cell repertoires in COVID-19. Only in-frame clones appear in the TCRdb table, and some are missing; sequencing was by immunoSEQ multiplex PCR. The sample has around 200,000 clones, about 90% seen once. The sample was peripheral blood. The receptors derive from a man aged 35-49 years with active or convalescent COVID-19.

This clone has only one observation. The V call is TRBV9, the J call TRBJ2-1; D call uncertain. There are 12 residues in the CDR3. The V gene lost 4 bases and the J gene lost 9 bases, with 11 bases spanning the gap. Germline assignment: CDR1 SGDLS and CDR2 YYNGEE. This chain's CDR3 is CASSLQNTEQFF. The CDR3, as DNA: TGTGCCAGCAGCCTCCAGAACACTGAGCAGTTCTTC.

The gene calls are TRBV6-5 and TRBJ2-1, with a weak D call TRBD1 (5 bases). V was cut by 0 bases and J by 10 bases, with 7 bases left in between. In germline, CDR1 is MNHEY, CDR2 SVGAGI. This CDR3 comprises 12 residues. DNA of the CDR3: TGTGCCAGCAGTTACTCTGGGGCCGAGCAGTTCTTC. It is translated as CASSYSGAEQFF.

V is TRBV6-2 or TRBV6-3 and J is TRBJ2-3, with D maybe TRBD2 (6 bases). The CDR3 runs to 15 residues. Deletions cut 2 bases from V and 5 bases from J, with 14 bases between. Germline CDR1 and CDR2: MNHEY and SVGEGT. CDR3 bases: TGTGCCAGCAGTTACGCCGGGGGAATAGGAGATACGCAGTATTTT. The encoded protein is CASSYAGGIGDTQYF.

This rearrangement joins TRBV7-9 to TRBJ1-1; maybe TRBD1 (5 bases). With 6 bases removed from V and 0 bases from J, the gap between germline ends came to 17 bases. The CDR3 is 16 residues long. Germline V gives CDR1 SEHNR, CDR2 FQNEAQ (reference sequence). This CDR3 is CASSPTGTGMNTEAFF. CDR3 DNA: TGTGCCAGCAGTCCGACTGGAACAGGAATGAACACTGAAGCTTTCTTT.

This clone was seen once. This chain uses TRBV28 with TRBJ1-1; 10 positions agree with TRBD1. CDR1 and CDR2 (germline): MDHEN, SYDVKM. The CDR3 extends over 15 amino acids. With 5 bases clipped from V and 3 bases from J, the junction kept 6 bases outside the gene matches. The CDR3, as DNA: TGTGCCAGCAGTCCTAGGGGACAGGGGTACACTGAAGCTTTCTTT. Its protein is CASSPRGQGYTEAFF. The whole variable domain, filled in from reference TRBV28 and TRBJ1-1, reads DVKVTQSSRYLVKRTGEKVFLECVQDMDHENMFWYRQDPGLGLRLIYFSYDVKMKEKGDIPEGYSVSREKKERFSLILESASTNQTSMYLCASSPRGQGYTEAFFGQGTRLTVV.

The chain recombines TRBV9 with TRBJ2-2; TRBD2 is a possible D gene (5 bases). The V end was cut by 4 bases, the J end by 6 bases, with 16 bases between. The CDR3 covers 15 residues. The V gene's germline CDR1 is SGDLS and CDR2 YYNGEE. This CDR3 is CASSPLGVSSGELFF. CDR3 nucleotides: TGTGCCAGCAGCCCTCTGGGAGTTTCTTCCGGGGAGCTGTTTTTT.

The chain carries TRBV6-5 and TRBJ1-6; possible D gene TRBD1, 5 bases. This CDR3 region has 12 residues. V was cut by 6 bases and J by 13 bases, with 13 bases left in between. Germline CDR1 reads MNHEY; CDR2 reads SVGAGI. Here the CDR3 DNA reads TGTGCCAGCAGCGACAGTGGGACTCCCCTCCACTTT. Its translation: CASSDSGTPLHF.

The genes are TRBV2 and TRBJ2-1; no clear D. The CDR3 extends over 11 amino acids. The V end was cut by 7 bases, the J end by 9 bases, with 10 bases between. From germline, CDR1 is SNHLY and CDR2 FYNNEI. The CDR3 sequence: CASMLSGEQFF. The CDR3, as DNA: TGTGCCAGCATGCTAAGTGGTGAGCAGTTCTTC.

The chain is built from TRBV27 and TRBJ1-5; D unresolved. Deletions cut 8 bases from V and 6 bases from J, with 17 bases between. CDR1 and CDR2 from the germline V gene are MNHEY and SMNVEV (reference sequence). This CDR3 spans 14 amino acids. The CDR3: CASRPGDRGQPQHF. DNA for the CDR3: TGTGCCAGCCGCCCCGGGGATCGGGGTCAGCCCCAGCATTTT.

For the CDR3, the DNA is TGTGCCAGCAGCCCCCCGGGGAGCGGGCAGTCCTATGGCTACACCTTC. Translated, it gives CASSPPGSGQSYGYTF. The chain joins TRBV5-6 to TRBJ1-2; no reliable D call. Germline CDR1 is SGHDT and CDR2 is YYEEEE. The CDR3 contains 16 residues. The germline V and J ends were trimmed by 4 bases and 4 bases, with 20 bases remaining between them.

This clone was observed a handful of times. The CDR3 region has the DNA TGTGCCAGCAGTCCAGACAGGAGTTACACAGATACGCAGTATTTT. Translated: CASSPDRSYTDTQYF. The chain uses TRBV27 and TRBJ2-3; the D gene is possibly TRBD1 (6 bases). The CDR3 spans 15 residues. Trimming pared 5 bases from V and 2 bases from J, leaving 14 bases between. Germline lookup yields CDR1 MNHEY and CDR2 SMNVEV (reference sequence).

The chain combines TRBV6-2 or TRBV6-3 with TRBJ2-7, with D possibly matching TRBD1 (6 bases). The CDR3 has 14 amino acids. The V and J ends lost 1 base and 3 bases respectively, with 10 bases between them. Germline values: CDR1 MNHEY, CDR2 SVGEGT. This CDR3 reads CASSYYPDSYEQYF. Here the CDR3 DNA reads TGTGCCAGCAGTTACTATCCGGACAGCTACGAGCAGTACTTC.

The chain joins TRBV2 to TRBJ1-1; D unresolved. V dropped 5 bases and J dropped 2 bases, with 9 bases sitting between them. CDR3 length: 13 residues. Germline assignment: CDR1 SNHLY and CDR2 FYNNEI. The CDR3: CASSFDINTEAFF. CDR3 DNA sequence: TGTGCCAGCAGTTTCGACATAAACACTGAAGCTTTCTTT.

V and J are TRBV24-1 and TRBJ2-3, with TRBD2 as a possible D gene (6 bases). Germline assignment: CDR1 KGHDR and CDR2 SFDVKD. CDR3 length: 16 residues. V shed 4 bases and J shed 0 bases, with 13 bases lying between them. CDR3 sequence: CATSDWGDSSTDTQYF. The CDR3 DNA reads TGTGCCACCAGTGACTGGGGGGACTCTAGCACAGATACGCAGTATTTT.

This clone came up once. V and J are TRBV6-5 and TRBJ2-1; TRBD1 matches 8 bases. The CDR3 is 15 amino acids. J was trimmed by 1 base and V by 6 bases; bases with no gene match: 5. The germline gives CDR1 MNHEY, CDR2 SVGAGI. The CDR3 nucleotides are TGTGCCAGCAGCCCCGACAGGGGTTCCTACAATGAGCAGTTCTTC. The encoded protein is CASSPDRGSYNEQFF.

The chain carries TRBV5-1 and TRBJ2-2; 9 bases are shared with TRBD2. V shed 4 bases and J 4 bases; nucleotides not matched to a gene: 11. CDR1 SGHRS and CDR2 YFSETQ come from the germline V gene. CDR3 length equals 17 residues. The CDR3 loop reads CASSPGTSTHLTGELFF. As DNA, the CDR3 is TGCGCCAGCAGCCCTGGGACTAGCACCCACCTCACCGGGGAGCTGTTTTTT.

The chain links TRBV30 to TRBJ2-5, with TRBD1 matching over 7 bases. CDR1 is GTSNPN and CDR2 is SVGIG in the germline V gene (reference sequence). V trimming: 0 bases; J trimming: 5 bases; junction bases outside the gene matches: 9. The CDR3 sequence is 15 residues long. The CDR3 DNA is TGTGCCTGGAGTGTACCTACAGGGGCCCATGAGACCCAGTACTTC. Translation: CAWSVPTGAHETQYF.

In DNA form, the CDR3 reads TGTGCCAGCAGCTCGGGGGGACAGGGGCTTAATGAAAAACTGTTTTTT. It codes for CASSSGGQGLNEKLFF. This chain connects TRBV28 to TRBJ1-4; 10 bases agree with TRBD1. Germline CDR1 reads MDHEN; CDR2 reads SYDVKM. The ends lost 6 bases at V and 4 bases at J; junction bases unmatched: 8. The CDR3 is made up of 16 amino acids.

As to this clone: One end of the junction varies from germline; a read error may be responsible. The CDR3, as DNA: TGTGCCAGCTCACTGGATTCTAAACAGCATCTTAATTTT. It encodes CASSLDSKQHLNF. The gene calls are TRBV18 and TRBJ1-3; D not certain. The CDR3 is made up of 13 amino acids. Germline lookup yields CDR1 KGHSH and CDR2 LQKENI.

This sequence joins TRBV7-9 and TRBJ1-1; perhaps TRBD1 as D (5 bases). Germline CDR1 SEHNR, CDR2 FQNEAQ (reference sequence). Trimming pared 1 base from V and 4 bases from J, leaving 13 bases between. The CDR3 runs to 15 residues. As DNA, the CDR3 is TGTGCCAGCAGCTTAGTTGGCATCGGGGGCACTGAAGCTTTCTTT. Amino acid sequence: CASSLVGIGGTEAFF. Looking up the rest from reference TRBV7-9 and TRBJ1-1 gives the full variable domain: DTGVSQNPRHKITKRGQNVTFRCDPISEHNRLYWYRQTLGQGPEFLTYFQNEAQLEKSRLLSDRFSAERPKGSFSTLEIQRTEQGDSAMYLCASSLVGIGGTEAFFGQGTRLTVV.

The V call is TRBV5-6, the J call TRBJ1-1; 8 bases are a match to TRBD1. The germline gives CDR1 SGHDT, CDR2 YYEEEE. The CDR3 is 13 residues long. Germline trimming cut 4 bases from V and 11 bases from J; bases unmatched to any gene: 10. The CDR3 region is CASSPTNRDRAFF. The CDR3, as DNA: TGTGCCAGCAGCCCGACCAACCGGGACAGGGCTTTCTTT.

The table lists this clone with many counts. Other nucleotide sequences in the sample specify the same CDR3. The chain links TRBV5-1 to TRBJ1-5, with 7 nucleotides matching TRBD1. The V and J ends lost 0 bases and 7 bases, in that order; junction bases with no gene match: 7. The CDR3 totals 15 residues. In germline, CDR1 is SGHRS, CDR2 YFSETQ. The CDR3 nucleotides are TGCGCCAGCAGCTTGGAAGGGGGCGTGGGACAGCCCCAGCATTTT. This gives the protein CASSLEGGVGQPQHF.

V and J are TRBV11-1 and TRBJ1-2; 7 bases agree with TRBD1. Germline V gives CDR1 SGHAT, CDR2 FQDESV (reference sequence). This CDR3 has 12 residues. The V gene end was trimmed by 5 bases and the J gene end by 7 bases; junction bases not matched to a gene: 4. The CDR3 spells CASSPRDSGYTF. For the CDR3, the DNA is TGTGCCAGCAGCCCCCGGGACAGTGGCTACACCTTC.

The chain employs TRBV15 and TRBJ2-2; 9 nucleotides line up with TRBD1. J was trimmed by 4 bases and V by 5 bases; bases with no gene match: 8. CDR3 length: 16 amino acids. Germline loops: CDR1 LNHNV, CDR2 YYDKDF (reference sequence). The CDR3 DNA follows: TGTGCCACCAGCCATACAGGGGGCGCGGGCACCGGGGAGCTGTTTTTT. Protein sequence: CATSHTGGAGTGELFF. Supplemented by reference TRBV15 and TRBJ2-2, the full variable domain reads DAMVIQNPRYQVTQFGKPVTLSCSQTLNHNVMYWYQQKSSQAPKLLFHYYDKDFNNEADTPDNFQSRRPNTSFCFLDIRSPGLGDTAMYLCATSHTGGAGTGELFFGEGSRLTVL.

The chain has TRBV9 and TRBJ1-1; 7 bases are shared with TRBD1. Trimming at V came to 3 bases and at J to 7 bases, leaving 9 bases not matched to a gene. The CDR3 has 14 amino acids. The germline gives CDR1 SGDLS, CDR2 YYNGEE. The CDR3 bases are TGTGCCAGCAGCGGAGGGACAGAGCTTGGTGAAGCTTTCTTT. This encodes CASSGGTELGEAFF.

The V call is TRBV10-3, the J call TRBJ2-1, with 8 positions matching TRBD2. The CDR3 runs 16 residues. The germline V gene has CDR1 ENHRY and CDR2 SYGVKD. The V gene end was trimmed by 2 bases and the J gene end by 7 bases; junction bases not matched to a gene: 10. The CDR3 bases are TGTGCCATCAGTGAGCCTCTTGGCGGGGGGTTAAATGAGCAGTTCTTC. Its translation: CAISEPLGGGLNEQFF.

The chain has TRBV3-1 (or the pseudogene TRBV3-2) and TRBJ2-3, with D unresolved. Germline lookup yields CDR1 LGHDT and CDR2 YNNKEL (reference sequence). The CDR3 totals 13 residues. The V end was cut by 3 bases, the J end by 0 bases, with 4 bases between. CDR3 in amino acids: CASSQRSTDTQYF. The CDR3 DNA reads TGTGCCAGCAGCCAGCGAAGCACAGATACGCAGTATTTT.